One and the same sample provided the 20 T cell receptor beta chains below, sequenced in a study of CXCR3-negative and CXCR3-positive naive CD8 T cells. Preparation of TRB cDNA libraries relied on 5' RACE carrying UMI labels. With the 5' RACE reads reprocessed, TCRdb shows one record per CDR3 protein and no DNA. The table counts more than 50,000 distinct CDR3 sequences; around 0.4% lies in the top ten. Sequences were obtained from naive CXCR3- CD8+ T cells from blood. The subset was: CD45RO-CCR7+CD27+CD95- naive CD8+ T cells lacking CXCR3 (TNR3-). The receptors here all came from a human donor in good health. Some clones in this sample may be carry-over from other donors' samples.

The chain employs TRBV5-8 and TRBJ1-2; without DNA, the TCRdb call of TRBD1 cannot be checked. Germline V gives CDR1 SGHTS, CDR2 YDEGEE. The CDR3 has 16 residues. The CDR3 reads CASSPRTVDANYGYTF.

The gene calls are TRBV12-3 or TRBV12-4 and TRBJ2-1; TCRdb's D gene call, TRBD1, goes unchecked for lack of DNA. The CDR3 loop spans 13 amino acids. The CDR3 protein is CASSFSGAGEQFF.

V gene TRBV29-1 combines with J gene TRBJ1-3; TCRdb lists TRBD1, though no DNA is available to test this call. Germline V gene lookup returns CDR1 SQVTM and CDR2 ANQGSEA. The CDR3 totals 16 residues. CDR3 amino acids: CSVGPIAGDSGNTIYF. The whole variable domain, filled in from reference TRBV29-1 and TRBJ1-3, reads SAVISQKPSRDICQRGTSLTIQCQVDSQVTMMFWYRQQPGQSLTLIATANQGSEATYESGFVIDKFPISRPNLTFSTLTVSNMSPEDSSIYLCSVGPIAGDSGNTIYFGEGSWLTVV.

This chain uses TRBV4-3 with TRBJ2-2; there is no DNA to check the TCRdb D call of TRBD1. Per germline, CDR1 LGHNA and CDR2 YSLEER. The CDR3 consists of 19 residues. This chain's CDR3 is CASSQPTGDGGADTGELFF.

The chain employs TRBV29-1 and TRBJ2-7; TCRdb returns TRBD1, unconfirmable since there is no DNA. This CDR3 has 14 amino acids. The germline CDR1 and CDR2 sequences are SQVTM and ANQGSEA. CDR3 protein: CSVVGTEKTYEQYF.

The chain recombines TRBV2 with TRBJ2-7; TCRdb outputs TRBD2, but without DNA this stays unchecked. The CDR3 length is 16 residues. CDR1 is SNHLY, CDR2 FYNNEI, per germline. The CDR3: CASSEKGTSGSYEQYF.

This chain joins TRBV7-9 and TRBJ2-3; TCRdb outputs TRBD1, but without DNA this stays unchecked. From germline, CDR1 is SEHNR and CDR2 FQNEAQ (reference sequence). The CDR3 is made up of 15 amino acids. The CDR3 region is CASSFGRGPTDTQYF. Filled out from reference TRBV7-9 and TRBJ2-3, the complete variable domain reads DTGVSQNPRHKITKRGQNVTFRCDPISEHNRLYWYRQTLGQGPEFLTYFQNEAQLEKSRLLSDRFSAERPKGSFSTLEIQRTEQGDSAMYLCASSFGRGPTDTQYFGPGTRLTVL.

J is TRBJ2-1 and V is TRBV13; the TCRdb call, TRBD1, lacks DNA for checking. Germline CDR1 reads PRHDT; CDR2 reads FYEKMQ (reference sequence). This CDR3 has 12 residues. This CDR3 reads CASSQGGAWQFF.

The V call is TRBV5-6, the J call TRBJ2-5; the D gene TCRdb calls, TRBD2, cannot be checked with no DNA. The CDR3 sequence is 16 residues long. Germline-derived CDR1 and CDR2 are SGHDT and YYEEEE. The chain's CDR3 is CASSPRPISSQETQYF.

V gene TRBV5-6 combines with J gene TRBJ2-5; TCRdb's assignment of TRBD1 cannot be checked, as there is no DNA. Germline loops: CDR1 SGHDT, CDR2 YYEEEE. The CDR3 runs 14 residues. CDR3 protein: CASSLGGSLETQYF.

The chain joins TRBV27 to TRBJ2-2. The CDR3 is 11 residues long. Germline V gene lookup returns CDR1 MNHEY and CDR2 SMNVEV (reference sequence). This chain's CDR3 is CASRATGELFF.

The gene calls are TRBV29-1 and TRBJ2-6; TCRdb's D call of TRBD1 is untestable without DNA. Germline CDR1 and CDR2: SQVTM and ANQGSEA. This CDR3 has 19 amino acids. The CDR3 reads CSVEEWLGRGAPGANVLTF.

V and J are TRBV29-1 and TRBJ2-5; the TCRdb D gene call, TRBD2, has no DNA to confirm it. Looked up from germline, CDR1 is SQVTM and CDR2 is ANQGSEA. There are 15 residues in the CDR3. The CDR3 reads CSAKLAGGPGETQYF.

The gene calls are TRBV29-1 and TRBJ2-3; TCRdb designates TRBD2, a call that cannot be tested without DNA. Germline CDR1 SQVTM, CDR2 ANQGSEA. CDR3 length: 17 residues. CDR3 sequence reads: CSVETPRLAGTTDTQYF.

This CDR3 is CASSLAGSGTEAFF. The chain recombines TRBV12-3 or TRBV12-4 with TRBJ1-1; TCRdb selects TRBD1, and the lack of DNA leaves this call unchecked. The CDR3 runs 14 residues.

The chain joins TRBV28 to TRBJ2-1; TCRdb selects TRBD1, and the lack of DNA leaves this call unchecked. The CDR3 runs to 13 residues. Per the germline V gene, CDR1 is MDHEN and CDR2 is SYDVKM. Here the CDR3 reads CASSELGPGEQFF.

The chain uses TRBV7-9 and TRBJ2-7; TCRdb picks TRBD1, but there is no DNA to check that call. The V gene's germline CDR1 is SEHNR and CDR2 FQNEAQ (reference sequence). The CDR3 loop spans 15 amino acids. The CDR3: CASSLGRDRTYEQYF.

The chain links TRBV12-3 or TRBV12-4 to TRBJ2-5. The CDR3 consists of 11 residues. Here the CDR3 reads CASSVLETQYF.

This chain connects TRBV6-2 or TRBV6-3 to TRBJ2-5; TCRdb calls TRBD1, which cannot be checked without DNA. Germline-derived CDR1 and CDR2 are MNHEY and SVGEGT. This CDR3 region has 14 residues. The CDR3 loop is CASSSPGNQETQYF.

The V call is TRBV28, the J call TRBJ2-7; TCRdb designates TRBD1, a call that cannot be tested without DNA. Germline V lookup: CDR1 MDHEN, CDR2 SYDVKM. The CDR3 runs 15 residues. The CDR3 sequence is CASSFPGGSPYEQYF.